The 14 T cell receptor beta chains below were found in one sample sequenced in a study of T cells in Graves' hyperthyroidism and ophthalmopathy. Researchers amplified the TCR beta CDR3 regions from RNA transcripts. First-round RT-PCR with HTBI primers amplified the TCR CDR3 region. TCRdb re-derived calls from the multiplex PCR reads in MiXCR, one entry per CDR3 protein. The sample consists of some 420,000 distinct CDR3 sequences, approximately 14% of them appearing once. Sequenced: blood. The receptors derive from a woman younger than 35 with Graves' hyperthyroidism.

This clonotype was detected ten times or more. CDR3 nucleotide sequence: TGTGCCAGCAGTAATGACGGGAGGAACACCTACGAGCAGTACTTC. Translating it yields CASSNDGRNTYEQYF. V usage is TRBV28 and J usage is TRBJ2-7; TRBD2 agrees at 7 bases. The germline gives CDR1 MDHEN, CDR2 SYDVKM. The CDR3 has 15 residues. The ends lost 5 bases at V and 2 bases at J; junction bases unmatched: 9. The complete variable domain, with remaining parts taken from reference TRBV28 and TRBJ2-7, reads DVKVTQSSRYLVKRTGEKVFLECVQDMDHENMFWYRQDPGLGLRLIYFSYDVKMKEKGDIPEGYSVSREKKERFSLILESASTNQTSMYLCASSNDGRNTYEQYFGPGTRLTVT.

V gene TRBV28 combines with J gene TRBJ2-5; 7 bases are shared with TRBD1. The CDR3 spans 15 residues. Germline loops: CDR1 MDHEN, CDR2 SYDVKM. The junction had 10 bases not matched to a gene; V was cut back by 2 bases and J by 7 bases. The CDR3 spells CASSLPRTGRGTQYF. The CDR3 DNA is TGTGCCAGCAGTTTACCCCGGACAGGTCGGGGGACCCAGTACTTC.

This clonotype was seen ten or more times. The V call is TRBV11-2, the J call TRBJ1-3; D gene ambiguous. The CDR3 totals 15 residues. Trimming took off 3 bases at V and 3 bases at J, with 12 bases between the two ends. The V gene's germline CDR1 is SGHAT and CDR2 FQNNGV. CDR3 residues: CASSLTRAGGNTIYF. The CDR3 DNA is TGTGCCAGCAGCTTGACCCGGGCGGGTGGAAACACCATATATTTT. The full variable domain, its missing parts supplied by reference TRBV11-2 and TRBJ1-3, is EAGVAQSPRYKIIEKRQSVAFWCNPISGHATLYWYQQILGQGPKLLIQFQNNGVVDDSQLPKDRFSAERLKGVDSTLKIQPAKLEDSAVYLCASSLTRAGGNTIYFGEGSWLTVV.

This clonotype appeared many times. Mismatch with germline at one junction end may stem from a read error. The CDR3 DNA is TGTGCCAGCAGTTTAAGGGGCGCAAGCACAGATACGCAGTATTTT. Translated: CASSLRGASTDTQYF. This chain uses TRBV5-1 with TRBJ2-3, with a weak D call TRBD1 (5 bases). CDR3 length equals 15 residues. Germline CDR1 and CDR2: SGHRS and YFSETQ.

The sample holds many counts of this clonotype. The rearrangement links TRBV6-2 or TRBV6-3 to TRBJ2-5, with D possibly matching TRBD2 (5 bases). The CDR3 runs to 14 residues. Trimming stripped 2 bases from V and 7 bases from J, with 14 bases between. Looked up from germline, CDR1 is MNHEY and CDR2 is SVGEGT. The CDR3 reads CASSYVAGRATQYF. As DNA, the CDR3 is TGTGCCAGCAGTTACGTGGCGGGTAGGGCGACCCAGTACTTC.

The V call is TRBV28, the J call TRBJ1-2, with 8 bases fitting TRBD1. V lost 6 bases and J lost 3; bases outside the gene matches: 6. There are 14 residues in the CDR3. CDR1 and CDR2 (germline): MDHEN, SYDVKM. As DNA, the CDR3 is TGTGCCAGCAGCTTTGCGGGACAGGACTATGGCTACACCTTC. It translates to CASSFAGQDYGYTF.

The sample holds many counts of this clonotype. This chain joins TRBV7-2 and TRBJ1-5, with D unclear. The V end lost 6 bases, the J end lost 9 bases, and 15 bases lay between the germline ends. Per germline, CDR1 SGHTA and CDR2 FQGNSA. CDR3 length: 13 amino acids. The CDR3 DNA reads as TGTGCCAGCAGTCCGGACGGGCCCCGGCCCCAGCATTTT. The encoded protein is CASSPDGPRPQHF.

In its sample, this clonotype was seen many times. The chain has TRBV3-1 and TRBJ1-6; D is undetermined. CDR3 size: 13 residues. Germline CDR1 reads LGHDT; CDR2 reads YNNKEL (reference sequence). Between the trimmed V and J ends, which lost 1 base and 10 bases, there was a span of 8 bases. The CDR3 DNA is TGTGCCAGCAGCCAAGGGTATAGCTCACCCCTCCACTTT. This translates into CASSQGYSSPLHF.

This clonotype was detected many times. The chain joins TRBV18 to TRBJ1-4; D ambiguous. Trimming took 6 bases from V and 7 from J, leaving 15 bases between them. CDR3 length: 14 residues. The germline CDR1 and CDR2 sequences are KGHSH and LQKENI. The CDR3 DNA sequence: TGTGCCAGCTCCCCCATGGATGTGAGTGAAAAACTGTTTTTT. Amino acid sequence: CASSPMDVSEKLFF.

This clonotype was found a few times. This chain links TRBV20-1 with TRBJ2-7; 12 bases map to TRBD2. The CDR3 is 14 amino acids. From germline, CDR1 is DFQATT and CDR2 SNEGSKA (reference sequence). The ends lost 6 bases at V and 7 bases at J; junction bases unmatched: 10. This chain's CDR3 is CSAGTSGSFEEQYF. CDR3 DNA sequence: TGCAGTGCAGGGACTAGCGGGTCATTTGAAGAGCAGTACTTC.

In its sample, this clonotype was seen many times. The rearrangement joins TRBV6-1 to TRBJ2-3; D is ambiguous. V gave up 7 bases and J gave up 0 bases, with 8 bases separating them. Germline V lookup: CDR1 MNHNS, CDR2 SASEGT. The CDR3 sequence is 13 residues long. CDR3 residues: CASKPGSTDTQYF. The CDR3 DNA sequence: TGTGCCAGCAAGCCTGGGAGCACAGATACGCAGTATTTT.

This clonotype came up a few times. The chain is built from TRBV12-5 and TRBJ1-5; D not resolved. The germline V gene has CDR1 LGHNT and CDR2 FRNRAP. V lost 6 bases to trimming and J lost 5 bases, with 14 bases between them. This CDR3 contains 14 residues. CDR3 sequence reads: CASGLGPGYQPQHF. In DNA form, the CDR3 reads TGTGCTAGTGGCCTAGGCCCCGGATATCAGCCCCAGCATTTT.

At least ten counts were recorded for this clonotype. This sequence joins TRBV24-1 and TRBJ1-2, with 9 bases lining up with TRBD1. Germline assignment: CDR1 KGHDR and CDR2 SFDVKD. The V and J ends lost 3 bases and 4 bases, in that order; junction bases with no gene match: 5. The CDR3 loop spans 15 amino acids. The CDR3 is CATSDGTGGVYGYTF. The CDR3 DNA is TGTGCCACCAGTGATGGTACAGGGGGCGTCTATGGCTACACCTTC.

This chain connects TRBV3-1 to TRBJ1-1; 11 nucleotides match TRBD1. Trimming took 4 bases from V and 5 from J; bases not matched to a gene: 6. The germline V gene encodes CDR1 LGHDT and CDR2 YNNKEL (reference sequence). The CDR3 sequence is 15 residues long. This CDR3 is CASSLGQGVSTEAFF. In DNA form, the CDR3 reads TGTGCCAGCAGCCTGGGACAGGGGGTATCTACTGAAGCTTTCTTT.